Shown below are 13 T cell receptor beta chains from a single sample sequenced in a study of blood T cell repertoires in COVID-19. Repertoires were generated with immunoSEQ multiplex PCR, while TCRdb's copy carries only in-frame clones and drops some. Here the sample spans approximately 300,000 clones, 87% being singletons. The sequenced material came from PBMCs or T cells enriched from blood (not recorded which). These TCRs come from a woman aged 30 to 39 who had recovered from COVID-19.

The CDR3 nucleotides are TGTGCCAGCAGTGGGGGGACAGCCAGCAATCAGCCCCAGCATTTT. This sequence encodes CASSGGTASNQPQHF. The chain employs TRBV2 and TRBJ1-5; 7 bases match TRBD1. CDR3 length: 15 amino acids. V was clipped by 4 bases and J by 1 base; unmatched bases: 4. The germline V gene encodes CDR1 SNHLY and CDR2 FYNNEI. Complete variable domain (other parts from reference TRBV2 and TRBJ1-5): EPEVTQTPSHQVTQMGQEVILRCVPISNHLYFYWYRQILGQKVEFLVSFYNNEISEKSEIFDDQFSVERPDGSNFTLKIRSTKLEDSAMYFCASSGGTASNQPQHFGDGTRLSIL.

This chain connects TRBV6-5 to TRBJ1-5; D unresolved. Per germline, CDR1 MNHEY and CDR2 SVGAGI. This CDR3 spans 15 amino acids. V was clipped by 3 bases and J by 2 bases, with 11 bases between them. The DNA for the CDR3 is TGTGCCAGCAGTTATTCCAGGTCAGGCAATCAGCCCCAGCATTTT. Protein: CASSYSRSGNQPQHF.

This rearrangement joins TRBV3-1 (or the pseudogene TRBV3-2) to TRBJ2-1, with 11 bases that match TRBD2. Unmatched junction bases numbered 6, after V lost 1 base and J lost 4 bases. In germline, CDR1 is LGHDT, CDR2 YNNKEL (reference sequence). The CDR3 length is 17 residues. The CDR3 nucleotides read TGTGCCAGCAGCCAAGGGGAACTAGCGGGGGCTTACAATGAGCAGTTCTTC. It translates to CASSQGELAGAYNEQFF.

This chain connects TRBV27 to TRBJ2-2, with D maybe TRBD1 (6 bases). Germline assignment: CDR1 MNHEY and CDR2 SMNVEV (reference sequence). V was cut by 11 bases and J by 14 bases, with 21 bases left in between. This CDR3 region has 12 residues. The CDR3 sequence is CAAKGSRGQLFF. The CDR3 DNA reads TGTGCCGCAAAGGGAAGTAGGGGACAACTGTTTTTT.

The chain is built from TRBV7-9 and TRBJ1-4; a possible D gene is TRBD1 (5 bases). Looked up from germline, CDR1 is SEHNR and CDR2 is FQNEAQ (reference sequence). Trimming cost V 5 bases and J 7 bases, with 11 bases left between them. The CDR3 runs 13 residues. CDR3 bases: TGTGCCAGCAGCATAAACAGGCGTGAAAAACTGTTTTTT. It specifies CASSINRREKLFF.

V usage is TRBV30 and J usage is TRBJ1-6, with a weak D call TRBD1 (6 bases). Trimming stripped 1 base from V and 8 bases from J, with 15 bases between. The V gene's germline CDR1 is GTSNPN and CDR2 SVGIG (reference sequence). CDR3 length: 15 residues. CDR3 sequence (DNA): TGTGCCTGGAGTGCAGTAAGGGAGGGGGATTCACCCCTCCACTTT. It translates to CAWSAVREGDSPLHF.

This clone showed up just a few times. As DNA, the CDR3 is TGTGCCAGTAGTATAGCCCGAGGAATGACGGAAAAACTGTTTTTT. It is translated as CASSIARGMTEKLFF. The rearrangement links TRBV19 to TRBJ1-4, with D hard to call. The CDR3 length is 15 residues. V lost 1 base to trimming and J lost 8 bases, with 14 bases between them. CDR1 LNHDA and CDR2 SQIVND come from the germline V gene (reference sequence).

The chain recombines TRBV4-1 with TRBJ1-1; D ambiguous. Germline V gives CDR1 MGHRA, CDR2 YSYEKL. V was pared by 0 bases and J by 6 bases, with 14 bases between. The CDR3 loop spans 15 amino acids. For the CDR3, the DNA is TGCGCCAGCAGCCAAGATTTTGGCCCTGCCGCTGAAGCTTTCTTT. Its protein is CASSQDFGPAAEAFF.

A single count supports this clone. The chain is built from TRBV6-5 and TRBJ1-1, with TRBD1 matching over 8 bases. Germline assignment: CDR1 MNHEY and CDR2 SVGAGI. The ends lost 7 bases at V and 1 base at J; junction bases unmatched: 5. The CDR3 extends over 14 amino acids. In nucleotides, the CDR3 is TGTGCCAGCACAATGACAGGGGCGAACACTGAAGCTTTCTTT. This sequence encodes CASTMTGANTEAFF.

The rearrangement joins TRBV19 to TRBJ2-7, with a possible D match to TRBD1 (6 bases). The ends were cut back, 7 bases at V and 1 base at J, with 14 bases in the middle. Germline CDR1 and CDR2: LNHDA and SQIVND (reference sequence). The CDR3 has 14 residues. CDR3 DNA sequence: TGTGCCAGTAAGAACAGGGTTAGTTCCTACGAGCAGTACTTC. The encoded protein is CASKNRVSSYEQYF.

V usage is TRBV5-1 and J usage is TRBJ2-1, with D possibly matching TRBD1 (5 bases). V was trimmed by 0 bases and J by 3 bases, leaving 10 bases between them. CDR3 size: 15 residues. Germline V gene lookup returns CDR1 SGHRS and CDR2 YFSETQ. The CDR3 DNA reads TGCGCCAGCAGCTTGGAGACAGCATTCTACAATGAGCAGTTCTTC. Its translation is CASSLETAFYNEQFF. Full variable domain (outside the CDR3, taken from reference TRBV5-1 and TRBJ2-1): KAGVTQTPRYLIKTRGQQVTLSCSPISGHRSVSWYQQTPGQGLQFLFEYFSETQRNKGNFPGRFSGRQFSNSRSEMNVSTLELGDSALYLCASSLETAFYNEQFFGPGTRLTVL.

The chain uses TRBV27 and TRBJ2-5; no clear D. From germline, CDR1 is MNHEY and CDR2 SMNVEV (reference sequence). CDR3 size: 15 residues. The V end was cut by 6 bases, the J end by 3 bases, with 17 bases between. The CDR3 DNA reads as TGTGCCAGCAGCCTACTAAACCGAGGAGAAGAGACCCAGTACTTC. Amino acid sequence: CASSLLNRGEETQYF.

There are a few counts of this clone. The gene calls are TRBV10-3 and TRBJ1-1; D possibly corresponds to TRBD1 (6 bases). V lost 6 bases and J lost 1, with 9 bases in between. This CDR3 has 13 residues. CDR1 and CDR2 from the germline V gene are ENHRY and SYGVKD. For the CDR3, the DNA is TGTGCCATCAGCGGACAGCGGAACACTGAAGCTTTCTTT. Translating it yields CAISGQRNTEAFF.